These 2 T cell receptor beta chains were sequenced from one sample in a study of prognosis after radiotherapy for stage I lung cancer. The authors amplified TCR beta CDR3 from genomic DNA using two-round multiplex PCR. With primers specific to each TRBV and TRBJ gene, the first-round PCR was performed. Via MiXCR, TCRdb re-called the multiplex PCR reads, giving one row per CDR3 protein. This table holds fewer than 35,000 distinct CDR3 sequences, roughly 30% found once. The sequencing here drew on PBMCs, taken before or after stereotactic body radiation therapy (not recorded which). These receptors originate from a donor aged 50 or older with non-small cell lung cancer.

This chain uses TRBV5-1 with TRBJ2-1; perhaps TRBD1 as D (5 bases). V lost 1 base and J lost 7, with 12 bases in between. Germline V CDR1 and CDR2: SGHRS, YFSETQ. The CDR3 covers 14 residues. This chain's CDR3 is CASSLTWGTNEQFF. In nucleotides, the CDR3 is TGCGCCAGCAGCTTGACTTGGGGCACGAATGAGCAGTTCTTC.

This clonotype was observed many times. J is TRBJ2-3 and V is TRBV19; 14 bases map to TRBD2. There are 17 residues in the CDR3. The junction had 5 bases not matched to a gene; V was cut back by 4 bases and J by 2 bases. Per germline, CDR1 LNHDA and CDR2 SQIVND (reference sequence). In DNA, the CDR3 is TGTGCCAGTAGTACGTGGACTAGCGGGAGGACCACAGATACGCAGTATTTT. It codes for CASSTWTSGRTTDTQYF.